This entry concerns a single T cell receptor (beta chain). Its antigen is currently unknown. This CDR3 has 15 amino acids. Germline CDR1 and CDR2: MGHRA and YSYEKL. V gave up 2 bases and J gave up 0 bases; unmatched junction bases: 4. The PCR employed 60 Vbeta primers together with 13 Jbeta primers. The table came from immunoSEQ multiplex PCR; TCRdb's copy has only in-frame clones and leaves some out. The table lists 76,000 or so clones, 60% to 75% of them singletons. This entry belongs to a study of cytomegalovirus exposure and HLA in healthy donors. Study-wide results and limits: Later analysis identified a missense DCLRE1C variant that was linked to TCR beta V- and J-gene trimming.

Sequenced sample: PBMCs. V is TRBV4-1 and J is TRBJ2-7, with 7 bases that match TRBD2. The TCR comes from a woman aged 40 to 50 in good health and CMV-seropositive. The CDR3 sequence: CASSQTAGSSYEQYF. The CDR3 DNA is TGCGCCAGCAGCCAAACAGCGGGGAGCTCCTACGAGCAGTACTTC.